This record looks at one T cell receptor beta chain sequence and its context. Its antigen is currently unknown. This entry is derived from a study of T cell repertoires in cytomegalovirus infection. Whole-study context: Public signatures in TCR beta pointed to CMV infection and matching HLA type.

The germline V gene encodes CDR1 SGHRS and CDR2 YFSETQ. V lost 2 bases and J 5 bases, leaving 5 bases between the germline ends. CDR3 length equals 12 residues. TCRdb analysed the reads with MiXCR anew, one entry per CDR3 protein. The profile shows some 200,000 distinct CDR3 sequences, 38% of them singletons. The starting material was CD8+ T cells from cultured PBMCs, obtained from culture after CMV antigen stimulation. The clonotype comes from a human donor in good health (CMV status not recorded). Some clones in this sample may be carry-over from other donors' samples. The rearrangement joins TRBV5-1 to TRBJ2-1; D remains ambiguous. Here the CDR3 reads CASSFQNNEQFF. The CDR3 bases are TGCGCCAGCAGCTTTCAAAACAATGAGCAGTTCTTC.